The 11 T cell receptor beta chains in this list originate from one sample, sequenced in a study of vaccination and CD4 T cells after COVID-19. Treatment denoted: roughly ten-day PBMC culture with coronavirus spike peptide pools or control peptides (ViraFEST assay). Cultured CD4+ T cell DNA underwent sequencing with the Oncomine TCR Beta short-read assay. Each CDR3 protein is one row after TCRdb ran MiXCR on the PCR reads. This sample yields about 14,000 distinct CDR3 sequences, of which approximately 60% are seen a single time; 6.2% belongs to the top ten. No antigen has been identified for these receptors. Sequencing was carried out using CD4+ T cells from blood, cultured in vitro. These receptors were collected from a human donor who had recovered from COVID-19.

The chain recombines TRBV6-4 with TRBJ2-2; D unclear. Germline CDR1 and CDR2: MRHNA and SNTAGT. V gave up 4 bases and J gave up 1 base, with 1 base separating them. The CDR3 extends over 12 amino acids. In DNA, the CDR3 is TGTGCCAGCAGTGGGAACACCGGGGAGCTGTTTTTT. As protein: CASSGNTGELFF.

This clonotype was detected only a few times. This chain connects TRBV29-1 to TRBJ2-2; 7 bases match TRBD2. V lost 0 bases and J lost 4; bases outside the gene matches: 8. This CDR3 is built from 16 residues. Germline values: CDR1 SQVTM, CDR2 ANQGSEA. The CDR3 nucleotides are TGCAGCGTTGAAGATCAAGCGGGAAAACCCACCGGGGAGCTGTTTTTT. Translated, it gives CSVEDQAGKPTGELFF.

Written as DNA, the CDR3 is TGTGCCAGCAGCCCGGCACAGGAGAACACCGGGGAGCTGTTTTTT. It specifies CASSPAQENTGELFF. This rearrangement joins TRBV7-6 to TRBJ2-2, with D perhaps matching TRBD1 (5 bases). Per germline, CDR1 SGHVS and CDR2 FNYEAQ. The germline V and J ends were trimmed by 5 bases and 1 base, with 11 bases remaining between them. CDR3 length: 15 amino acids.

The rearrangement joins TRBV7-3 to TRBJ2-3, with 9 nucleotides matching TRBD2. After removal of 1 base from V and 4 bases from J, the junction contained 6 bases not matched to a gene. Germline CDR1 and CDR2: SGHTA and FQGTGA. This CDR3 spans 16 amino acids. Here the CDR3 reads CASSLRGAGGSDTQYF. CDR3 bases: TGTGCCAGCAGCTTAAGGGGAGCGGGAGGTTCAGATACGCAGTATTTT. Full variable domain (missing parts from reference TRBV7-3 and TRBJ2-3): GAGVSQTPSNKVTEKGKYVELRCDPISGHTALYWYRQSLGQGPEFLIYFQGTGAADDSGLPNDRFFAVRPEGSVSTLKIQRTERGDSAVYLCASSLRGAGGSDTQYFGPGTRLTVL.

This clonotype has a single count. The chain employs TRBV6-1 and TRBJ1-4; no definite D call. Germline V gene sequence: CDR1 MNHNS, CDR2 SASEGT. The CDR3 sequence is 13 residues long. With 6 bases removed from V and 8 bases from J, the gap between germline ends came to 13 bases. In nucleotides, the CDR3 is TGTGCCAGCAGACCCCCATATGGCGAAAAACTGTTTTTT. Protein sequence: CASRPPYGEKLFF.

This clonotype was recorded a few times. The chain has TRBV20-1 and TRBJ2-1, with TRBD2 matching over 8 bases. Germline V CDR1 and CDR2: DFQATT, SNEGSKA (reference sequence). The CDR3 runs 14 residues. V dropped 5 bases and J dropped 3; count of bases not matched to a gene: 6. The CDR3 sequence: CSAAPSGRYNEQFF. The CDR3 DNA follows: TGCAGTGCTGCCCCTAGCGGGCGCTACAATGAGCAGTTCTTC.

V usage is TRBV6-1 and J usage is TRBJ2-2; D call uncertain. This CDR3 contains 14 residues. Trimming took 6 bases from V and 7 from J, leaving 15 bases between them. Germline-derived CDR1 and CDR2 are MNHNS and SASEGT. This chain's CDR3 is CASRALPESGELFF. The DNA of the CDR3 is TGTGCCAGCAGGGCCCTTCCGGAGAGCGGGGAGCTGTTTTTT.

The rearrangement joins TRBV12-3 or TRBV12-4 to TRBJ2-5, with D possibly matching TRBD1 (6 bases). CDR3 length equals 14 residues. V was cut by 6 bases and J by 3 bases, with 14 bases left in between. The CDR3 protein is CASSRQQGKETQYF. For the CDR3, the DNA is TGTGCCAGCAGCCGACAACAGGGTAAAGAGACCCAGTACTTC.

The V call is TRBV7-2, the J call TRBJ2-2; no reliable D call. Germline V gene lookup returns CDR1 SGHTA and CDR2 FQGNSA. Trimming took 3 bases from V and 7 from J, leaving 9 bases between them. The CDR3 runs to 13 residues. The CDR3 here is CASSFTVGGELFF. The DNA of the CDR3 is TGTGCCAGCAGCTTCACCGTAGGCGGGGAGCTGTTTTTT. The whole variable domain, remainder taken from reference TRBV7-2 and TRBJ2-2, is GAGVSQSPSNKVTEKGKDVELRCDPISGHTALYWYRQSLGQGLEFLIYFQGNSAPDKSGLPSDRFSAERTGGSVSTLTIQRTQQEDSAVYLCASSFTVGGELFFGEGSRLTVL.

The CDR3 region is CASSLNFEPGNTIYF. The CDR3 nucleotides are TGTGCCAGCAGTTTGAACTTCGAACCTGGAAACACCATATATTTT. The genes are TRBV27 and TRBJ1-3; D unresolved. The germline V gene encodes CDR1 MNHEY and CDR2 SMNVEV (reference sequence). The CDR3 sequence is 15 residues long. V lost 3 bases to trimming and J lost 2 bases, with 11 bases between them.

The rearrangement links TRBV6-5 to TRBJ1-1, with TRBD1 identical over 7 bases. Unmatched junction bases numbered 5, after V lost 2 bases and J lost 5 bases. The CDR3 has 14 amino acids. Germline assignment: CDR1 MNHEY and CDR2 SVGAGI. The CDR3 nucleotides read TGTGCCAGCAGTTACAACAGGGGATTGACTGAAGCTTTCTTT. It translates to CASSYNRGLTEAFF.